Shown below are 2 T cell receptor beta chains from a single sample sequenced in a study of CD8 T cells in Susac syndrome. RNA was extracted with the RNeasy kit, and a quantity of about 0.45 to 1 ug was reverse transcribed using random hexamers. Using its own MiXCR run on the immunoSEQ multiplex PCR reads, TCRdb lists one record per CDR3 protein. The table includes about 160,000 distinct CDR3 sequences, about 93% detected once. Sequencing was carried out using CD4+ T cells from PBMCs. The receptors come from a human donor in good health.

The chain employs TRBV3-1 and TRBJ2-4; 8 positions agree with TRBD2. The CDR3 is made up of 15 amino acids. Germline CDR1 is LGHDT and CDR2 is YNNKEL (reference sequence). Unmatched junction bases numbered 6, after V lost 3 bases and J lost 5 bases. CDR3 protein: CASSHSRGAQNIQYF. CDR3 coding DNA: TGTGCCAGCAGCCACTCGCGGGGGGCACAAAACATTCAGTACTTC.

V is TRBV23-1 and J is TRBJ2-7, with 8 bases identical to TRBD1. TRBV23-1 is designated an ORF whose function remains uncertain. This CDR3 has 14 amino acids. The V and J ends lost 8 bases and 4 bases, in that order; junction bases with no gene match: 10. The CDR3 region is CASPPGGAKYEQYF. Here the CDR3 DNA reads TGCGCCAGCCCTCCAGGGGGCGCAAAATACGAGCAGTACTTC.